One and the same sample provided the 19 T cell receptor beta chains below, sequenced in a study of blood T cell repertoires in COVID-19. The repertoire was sequenced with immunoSEQ multiplex PCR; TCRdb's copy has only in-frame clones and lacks some. The repertoire consists of about 480,000 clones, with 88% occurring once and the leading ten covering roughly 12%. Sequenced material: peripheral blood. The receptors here all came from a woman in her forties or fifties with COVID-19, enrolled during active disease.

This clone has only one observation. A much larger clone differs from this one at a single base, so this may be a read error. The same CDR3 also results from other DNA sequences found in this sample. The V and J genes are TRBV7-6 and TRBJ2-1; 11 nucleotides match TRBD2. CDR3 length: 15 residues. Germline-derived CDR1 and CDR2 are SGHVS and FNYEAQ. The J segment lost 3 bases and the V segment lost 4 bases, leaving 2 bases of the junction unmatched. The CDR3 nucleotides read TGTGCCAGCAGCTCAGGGACTAGCGGCTACAATGAGCAGTTCTTC. Its translation: CASSSGTSGYNEQFF.

V and J are TRBV1 and TRBJ1-6; the D call in the table, TRBD1, was not verified against the DNA. TRBV1 is listed as a pseudogene. The CDR3 length is 16 residues. CDR3 nucleotides: TGCACCAGCAGCCAAGTCTCCACAGGGAATAATTCACCCCTCCACTTT. The encoded protein is CTSSQVSTGNNSPLHF.

The V and J genes are TRBV19 and TRBJ1-5, with a weak D call TRBD1 (6 bases). V lost 9 bases to trimming and J lost 3 bases, with 15 bases between them. Germline V lookup: CDR1 LNHDA, CDR2 SQIVND (reference sequence). The CDR3 is 14 residues long. DNA for the CDR3: TGTGCCAGCAGAAAAGACAGGTACAATCAGCCCCAGCATTTT. Translated: CASRKDRYNQPQHF.

The chain combines TRBV19 with TRBJ1-2; D call uncertain. CDR1 is LNHDA, CDR2 SQIVND, per germline (reference sequence). Trimming took off 8 bases at V and 4 bases at J, with 14 bases between the two ends. The CDR3 is 13 amino acids. CDR3 in DNA: TGTGCCAGTTCCTCCCGGGGTGCCTATGGCTACACCTTC. This encodes CASSSRGAYGYTF. The entire variable domain, with the rest obtained from reference TRBV19 and TRBJ1-2, is as follows: DGGITQSPKYLFRKEGQNVTLSCEQNLNHDAMYWYRQDPGQGLRLIYYSQIVNDFQKGDIAEGYSVSREKKESFPLTVTSAQKNPTAFYLCASSSRGAYGYTFGSGTRLTVV.

The CDR3: CASSLGGRGSYEQYF. CDR3 DNA sequence: TGTGCCAGCAGCTTAGGAGGGCGGGGCTCCTACGAGCAGTACTTC. The rearrangement joins TRBV7-2 to TRBJ2-7; D possibly corresponds to TRBD2 (6 bases). Per germline, CDR1 SGHTA and CDR2 FQGNSA. Trimming cost V 1 base and J 0 bases, with 10 bases left between them. The length of the CDR3 is 15 residues.

The chain carries TRBV24-1 and TRBJ2-2; 11 bases fit TRBD2. V gave up 2 bases and J gave up 3 bases; unmatched junction bases: 1. Germline CDR1 KGHDR, CDR2 SFDVKD. The CDR3 has 16 amino acids. CDR3 region: CATSDYSGGDTGELFF. The CDR3 DNA is TGTGCCACCAGTGATTATAGCGGGGGGGACACCGGGGAGCTGTTTTTT.

This clone has only a few counts. The rearrangement joins TRBV5-5 to TRBJ2-5; no firm D call. The CDR3 is made up of 13 amino acids. V was pared by 0 bases and J by 4 bases, with 7 bases between. The V gene's germline CDR1 is SGHKS and CDR2 YYEKEE (reference sequence). The CDR3 here is CASSLVPRETQYF. The CDR3 DNA follows: TGTGCCAGCAGCTTGGTTCCCAGAGAGACCCAGTACTTC.

The chain combines TRBV6-5 with TRBJ2-5, with D possibly TRBD1 on 6 matching bases. Germline CDR1 and CDR2: MNHEY and SVGAGI. The CDR3 consists of 14 residues. V lost 10 bases, J lost 7 bases, and 22 bases lay in between. DNA for the CDR3: TGTGCCACCTCCTTGGGTGGACAGCTCGGGACCCAGTACTTC. Translating gives CATSLGGQLGTQYF.

The chain employs TRBV2 and TRBJ2-3; no definite D call. With 8 bases removed from V and 0 bases from J, the gap between germline ends came to 9 bases. The CDR3 length is 13 residues. Germline CDR1 and CDR2: SNHLY and FYNNEI. The CDR3 region has the DNA TGTGCCAGCCTAGGTTCTAGCACAGATACGCAGTATTTT. It encodes CASLGSSTDTQYF.

This rearrangement joins TRBV1 to TRBJ1-2. TRBV1 is a listed pseudogene. The CDR3 covers 21 residues. The CDR3 coding sequence is TGCACCAGCAGCCAAGAGGCCCGGCACGGGGTTCCTACTCGGACTCATTATGGCTACACCTTC. This encodes CTSSQEARHGVPTRTHYGYTF.

The J gene is TRBJ2-7, the V gene TRBV13; the D gene is possibly TRBD1 (5 bases). The germline gives CDR1 PRHDT, CDR2 FYEKMQ (reference sequence). This CDR3 region has 14 residues. Trimming stripped 5 bases from V and 3 bases from J, with 14 bases between. The CDR3 DNA sequence: TGTGCCAGCAGCCCAACCCAGGGAATCTACGAGCAGTACTTC. Protein sequence: CASSPTQGIYEQYF. Full variable domain (remainder filled in from reference TRBV13 and TRBJ2-7): AAGVIQSPRHLIKEKRETATLKCYPIPRHDTVYWYQQGPGQDPQFLISFYEKMQSDKGSIPDRFSAQQFSDYHSELNMSSLELGDSALYFCASSPTQGIYEQYFGPGTRLTVT.

The V and J genes are TRBV2 and TRBJ2-1; 7 nucleotides align to TRBD1. The CDR3 loop spans 14 amino acids. The V and J ends lost 4 bases and 3 bases, in that order; junction bases with no gene match: 3. Germline loops: CDR1 SNHLY, CDR2 FYNNEI. The CDR3 here is CASSGQGGYNEQFF. The CDR3 region has the DNA TGTGCCAGCAGTGGACAGGGTGGCTACAATGAGCAGTTCTTC.

The genes are TRBV10-2 and TRBJ2-2; 9 bases agree with TRBD1. Per the germline V gene, CDR1 is WSHSY and CDR2 is SAAADI. This CDR3 has 15 residues. V was pared by 4 bases and J by 5 bases, with 5 bases of the junction left unmatched. CDR3 nucleotide sequence: TGCGCCAGCAGTGTGGGAGGGACAGGGACCGGGGAGCTGTTTTTT. This translates into CASSVGGTGTGELFF.

This chain connects TRBV13 to TRBJ1-2, with 9 positions matching TRBD1. Germline V gene sequence: CDR1 PRHDT, CDR2 FYEKMQ (reference sequence). This CDR3 region has 14 residues. V lost 5 bases, J lost 12 bases, and 13 bases stayed unmatched. CDR3 DNA sequence: TGTGCCAGCAGCCTCGGGACAGGGAGAAGAAAAAACACCTTC. This codes for CASSLGTGRRKNTF.

The chain is built from TRBV7-6 and TRBJ1-3; the D is unclear. The CDR3 has 14 amino acids. Trimming removed 5 bases at V and 0 bases at J, with 8 bases between. Germline CDR1 is SGHVS and CDR2 is FNYEAQ. The CDR3 nucleotides are TGTGCCAGCAGCCCAAAGAGCTCTGGAAACACCATATATTTT. Residues: CASSPKSSGNTIYF.

The rearrangement joins TRBV27 to TRBJ2-7, with a possible D match to TRBD1 (5 bases). The ends were cut back, 1 base at V and 4 bases at J, with 11 bases in the middle. This CDR3 is built from 14 residues. Germline V gene lookup returns CDR1 MNHEY and CDR2 SMNVEV (reference sequence). The DNA of the CDR3 is TGTGCCAGCAGTTTATGGGGCGCAGGATACGAGCAGTACTTC. It is translated as CASSLWGAGYEQYF.

The rearrangement uses TRBV24-1 and TRBJ2-1; TRBD1 aligns across 11 bases. The V segment lost 5 bases and the J segment 0 bases; nucleotides outside the gene matches: 5. This CDR3 has 17 amino acids. Looked up from germline, CDR1 is KGHDR and CDR2 is SFDVKD. The chain's CDR3 is CATSGDRGYYSYNEQFF. The CDR3 coding sequence is TGTGCCACCAGTGGGGACAGGGGGTATTACTCCTACAATGAGCAGTTCTTC.

This chain connects TRBV7-9 to TRBJ2-5; 9 nucleotides line up with TRBD2. This CDR3 comprises 16 residues. The trim removed 5 bases at V and 5 bases at J, leaving 12 bases unmatched. From germline, CDR1 is SEHNR and CDR2 FQNEAQ (reference sequence). CDR3 sequence reads: CASSPRMAGGYETQYF. Written as DNA, the CDR3 is TGTGCCAGCAGCCCTAGGATGGCGGGGGGGTACGAGACCCAGTACTTC.

The CDR3 here is CASSLAYRDTEAFF. The CDR3 DNA follows: TGTGCCAGCAGCTTAGCCTACAGGGACACTGAAGCTTTCTTT. The chain links TRBV7-8 to TRBJ1-1; weak D call: TRBD1 (6 bases). V lost 0 bases and J 3 bases, leaving 8 bases between the germline ends. Germline CDR1 reads SGHVS; CDR2 reads FQNEAQ. CDR3 size: 14 residues.